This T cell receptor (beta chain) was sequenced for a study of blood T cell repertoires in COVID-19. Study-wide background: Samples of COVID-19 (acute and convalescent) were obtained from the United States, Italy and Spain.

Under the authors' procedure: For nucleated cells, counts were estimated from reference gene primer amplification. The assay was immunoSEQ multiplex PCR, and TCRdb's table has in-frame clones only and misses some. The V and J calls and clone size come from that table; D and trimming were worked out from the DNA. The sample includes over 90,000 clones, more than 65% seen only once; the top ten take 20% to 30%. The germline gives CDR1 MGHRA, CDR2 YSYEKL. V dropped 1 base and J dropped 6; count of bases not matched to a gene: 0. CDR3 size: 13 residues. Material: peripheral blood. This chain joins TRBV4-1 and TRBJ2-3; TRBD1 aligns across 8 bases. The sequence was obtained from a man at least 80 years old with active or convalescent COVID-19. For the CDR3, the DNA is TGCGCCAGCAGCCAAGGGACAGGGGATACGCAGTATTTT. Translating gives CASSQGTGDTQYF.